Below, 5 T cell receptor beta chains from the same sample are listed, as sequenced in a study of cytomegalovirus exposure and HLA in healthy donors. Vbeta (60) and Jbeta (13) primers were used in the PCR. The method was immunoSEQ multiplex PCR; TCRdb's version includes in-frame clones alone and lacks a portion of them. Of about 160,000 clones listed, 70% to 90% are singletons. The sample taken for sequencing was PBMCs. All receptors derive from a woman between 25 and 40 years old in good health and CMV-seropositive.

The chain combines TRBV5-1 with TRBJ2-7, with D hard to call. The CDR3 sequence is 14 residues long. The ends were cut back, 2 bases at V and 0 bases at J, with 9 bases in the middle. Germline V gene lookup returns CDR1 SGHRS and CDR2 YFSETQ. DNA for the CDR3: TGCGCCAGCAGCTTACTCAGGAACTCCTACGAGCAGTACTTC. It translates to CASSLLRNSYEQYF.

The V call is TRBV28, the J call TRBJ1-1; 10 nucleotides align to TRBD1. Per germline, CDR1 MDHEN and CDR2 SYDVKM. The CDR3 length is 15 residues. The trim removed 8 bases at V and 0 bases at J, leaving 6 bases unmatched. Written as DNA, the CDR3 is TGTGCCAGCCGAGACAGGGGGCGCGTGAACACTGAAGCTTTCTTT. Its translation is CASRDRGRVNTEAFF.

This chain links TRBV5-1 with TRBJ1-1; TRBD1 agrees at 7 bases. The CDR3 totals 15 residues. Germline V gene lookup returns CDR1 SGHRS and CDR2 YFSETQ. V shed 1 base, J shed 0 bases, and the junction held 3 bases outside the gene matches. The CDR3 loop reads CASSLMGQLNTEAFF. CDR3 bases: TGCGCCAGCAGCTTGATGGGACAGTTGAACACTGAAGCTTTCTTT.

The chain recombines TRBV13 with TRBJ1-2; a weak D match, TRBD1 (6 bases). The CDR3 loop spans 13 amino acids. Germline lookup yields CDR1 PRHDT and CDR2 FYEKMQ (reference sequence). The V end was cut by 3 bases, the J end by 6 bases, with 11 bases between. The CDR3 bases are TGTGCCAGCAGCTTCTCAGGGGCCAATGGCTACACCTTC. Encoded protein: CASSFSGANGYTF. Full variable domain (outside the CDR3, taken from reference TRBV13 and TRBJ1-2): AAGVIQSPRHLIKEKRETATLKCYPIPRHDTVYWYQQGPGQDPQFLISFYEKMQSDKGSIPDRFSAQQFSDYHSELNMSSLELGDSALYFCASSFSGANGYTFGSGTRLTVV.

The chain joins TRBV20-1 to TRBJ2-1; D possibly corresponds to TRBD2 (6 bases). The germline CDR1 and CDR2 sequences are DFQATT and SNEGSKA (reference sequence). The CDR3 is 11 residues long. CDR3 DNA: TGCGGGGGGAGCTCCTACAATGAGCAGTTCTTC. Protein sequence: CGGSSYNEQFF.